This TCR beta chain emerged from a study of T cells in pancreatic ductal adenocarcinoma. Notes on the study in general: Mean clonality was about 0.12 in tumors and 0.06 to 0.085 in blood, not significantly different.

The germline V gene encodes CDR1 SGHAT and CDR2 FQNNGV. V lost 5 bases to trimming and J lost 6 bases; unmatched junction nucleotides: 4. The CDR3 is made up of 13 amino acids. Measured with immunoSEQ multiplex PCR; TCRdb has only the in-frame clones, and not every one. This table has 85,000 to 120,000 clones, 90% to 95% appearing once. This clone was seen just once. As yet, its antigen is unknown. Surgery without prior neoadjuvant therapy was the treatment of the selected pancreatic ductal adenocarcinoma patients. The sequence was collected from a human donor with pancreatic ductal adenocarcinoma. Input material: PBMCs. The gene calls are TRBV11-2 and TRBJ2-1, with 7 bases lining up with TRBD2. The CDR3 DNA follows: TGTGCCAGCAGCCCGGGACTACTCAATGAGCAGTTCTTC. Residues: CASSPGLLNEQFF. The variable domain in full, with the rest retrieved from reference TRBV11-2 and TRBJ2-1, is EAGVAQSPRYKIIEKRQSVAFWCNPISGHATLYWYQQILGQGPKLLIQFQNNGVVDDSQLPKDRFSAERLKGVDSTLKIQPAKLEDSAVYLCASSPGLLNEQFFGPGTRLTVL.